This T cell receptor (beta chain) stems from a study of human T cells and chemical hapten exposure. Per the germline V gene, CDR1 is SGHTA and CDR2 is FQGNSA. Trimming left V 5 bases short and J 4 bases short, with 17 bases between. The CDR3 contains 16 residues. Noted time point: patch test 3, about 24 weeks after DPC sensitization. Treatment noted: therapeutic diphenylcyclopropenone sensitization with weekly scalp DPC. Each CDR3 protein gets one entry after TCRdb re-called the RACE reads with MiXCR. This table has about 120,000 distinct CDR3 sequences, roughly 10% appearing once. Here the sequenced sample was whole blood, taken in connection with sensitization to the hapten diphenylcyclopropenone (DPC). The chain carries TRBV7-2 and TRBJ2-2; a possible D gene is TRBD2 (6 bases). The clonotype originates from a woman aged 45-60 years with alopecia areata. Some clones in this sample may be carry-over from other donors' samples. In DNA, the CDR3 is TGTGCCAGCAGCCCGCTCGGGGGAGGTGCCACCGGGGAGCTGTTTTTT. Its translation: CASSPLGGGATGELFF.